This T cell receptor (beta chain) was sequenced for a study of beta chain features in type 1 diabetes. General study points: In all four CD4+ subsets, TCRB CDR3 length was significantly, moderately reduced in type 1 diabetes.

In germline, CDR1 is MNHNY, CDR2 SVGAGI (reference sequence). The CDR3 covers 15 residues. V lost 0 bases, J lost 4 bases, and 10 bases lay in between. As regards this clone: What it binds is not known.

cDNA synthesis used the whole RNA isolate, giving expressed TCRB sequences. The repertoire was sequenced with immunoSEQ multiplex PCR; TCRdb's copy has only in-frame clones and lacks some. The data show 200,000 to 250,000 clones, with 11% to 15% seen just once and around 0.019% held by the top ten. V is TRBV6-6 and J is TRBJ1-3, with a tentative D call TRBD1 (6 bases). The TCR was taken from a man aged 25 to 40 with type 1 diabetes. Sequences were obtained from naive CD4+ T cells from blood. The CDR3 spells CASSYSRGPGNTIYF. The CDR3 DNA reads TGTGCCAGCAGTTACTCGCGGGGGCCGGGAAACACCATATATTTT.